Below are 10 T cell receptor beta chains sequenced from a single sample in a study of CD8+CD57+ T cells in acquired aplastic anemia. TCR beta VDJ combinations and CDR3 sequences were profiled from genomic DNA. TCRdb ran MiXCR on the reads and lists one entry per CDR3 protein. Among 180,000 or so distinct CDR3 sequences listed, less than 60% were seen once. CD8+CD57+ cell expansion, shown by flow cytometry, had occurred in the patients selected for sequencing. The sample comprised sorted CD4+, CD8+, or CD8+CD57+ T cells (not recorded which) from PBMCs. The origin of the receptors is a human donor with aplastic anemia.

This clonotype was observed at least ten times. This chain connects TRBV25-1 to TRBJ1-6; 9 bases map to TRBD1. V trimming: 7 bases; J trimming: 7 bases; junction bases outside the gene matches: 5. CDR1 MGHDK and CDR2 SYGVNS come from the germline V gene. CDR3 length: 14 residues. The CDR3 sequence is CASTLGQGNSPLHF. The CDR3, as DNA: TGTGCCAGCACTCTTGGACAGGGGAATTCACCCCTCCACTTT.

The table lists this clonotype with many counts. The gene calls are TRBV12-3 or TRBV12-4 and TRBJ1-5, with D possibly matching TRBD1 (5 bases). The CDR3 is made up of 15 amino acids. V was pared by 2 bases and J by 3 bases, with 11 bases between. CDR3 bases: TGTGCCAGCAGTTTACGAGGGGCGAACAATCAGCCCCAGCATTTT. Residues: CASSLRGANNQPQHF.

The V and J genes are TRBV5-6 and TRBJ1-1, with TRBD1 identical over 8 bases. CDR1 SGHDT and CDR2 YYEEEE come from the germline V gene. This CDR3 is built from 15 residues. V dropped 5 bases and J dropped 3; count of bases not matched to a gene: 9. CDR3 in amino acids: CASRSGGLSDTEAFF. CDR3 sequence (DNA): TGTGCCAGCAGGTCAGGGGGCTTGTCGGACACTGAAGCTTTCTTT.

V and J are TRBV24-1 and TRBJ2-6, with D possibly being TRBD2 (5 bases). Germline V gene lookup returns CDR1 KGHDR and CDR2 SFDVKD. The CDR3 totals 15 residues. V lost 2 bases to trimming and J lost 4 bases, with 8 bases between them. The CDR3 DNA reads TGTGCCACCAGTGATTCGGGGTCGGGGGCCAACGTCCTGACTTTC. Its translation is CATSDSGSGANVLTF.

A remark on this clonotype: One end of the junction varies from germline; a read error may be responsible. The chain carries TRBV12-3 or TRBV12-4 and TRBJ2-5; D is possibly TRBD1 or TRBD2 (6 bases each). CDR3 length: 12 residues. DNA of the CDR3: TGTGCCAGCAGCCTGGGGGGCCACGAGCAGTGCTTC. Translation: CASSLGGHEQCF.

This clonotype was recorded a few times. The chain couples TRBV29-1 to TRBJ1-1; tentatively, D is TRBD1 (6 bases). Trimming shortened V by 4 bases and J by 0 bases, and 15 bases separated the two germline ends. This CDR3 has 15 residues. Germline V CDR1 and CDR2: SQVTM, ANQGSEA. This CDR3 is CSVGTAQRMNTEAFF. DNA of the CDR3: TGCAGCGTTGGGACAGCGCAACGCATGAACACTGAAGCTTTCTTT.

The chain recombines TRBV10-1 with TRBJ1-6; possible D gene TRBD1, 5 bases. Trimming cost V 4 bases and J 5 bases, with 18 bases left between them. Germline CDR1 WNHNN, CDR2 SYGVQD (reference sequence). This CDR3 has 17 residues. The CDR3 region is CASSAPREGRHNSPLHF. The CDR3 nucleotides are TGCGCCAGCAGTGCACCCCGGGAGGGGCGACATAATTCACCCCTCCACTTT.

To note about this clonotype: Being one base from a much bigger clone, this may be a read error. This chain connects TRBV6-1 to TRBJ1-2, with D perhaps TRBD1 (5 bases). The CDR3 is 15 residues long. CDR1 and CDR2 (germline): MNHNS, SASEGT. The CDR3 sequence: CASGEGTPDFYGYTF. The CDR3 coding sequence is TGTGCCAGCGGTGAAGGGACTCCGGATTTCTATGGCTACACCTTC.

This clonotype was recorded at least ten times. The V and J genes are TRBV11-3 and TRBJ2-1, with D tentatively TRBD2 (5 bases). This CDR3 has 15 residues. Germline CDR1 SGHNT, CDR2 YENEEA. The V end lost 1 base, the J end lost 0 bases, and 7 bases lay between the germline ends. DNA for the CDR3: TGTGCCAGCAGCTTAGCCGGGAACTCCTACAATGAGCAGTTCTTC. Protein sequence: CASSLAGNSYNEQFF. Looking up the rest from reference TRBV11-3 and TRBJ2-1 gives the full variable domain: EAGVVQSPRYKIIEKKQPVAFWCNPISGHNTLYWYLQNLGQGPELLIRYENEEAVDDSQLPKDRFSAERLKGVDSTLKIQPAELGDSAVYLCASSLAGNSYNEQFFGPGTRLTVL.

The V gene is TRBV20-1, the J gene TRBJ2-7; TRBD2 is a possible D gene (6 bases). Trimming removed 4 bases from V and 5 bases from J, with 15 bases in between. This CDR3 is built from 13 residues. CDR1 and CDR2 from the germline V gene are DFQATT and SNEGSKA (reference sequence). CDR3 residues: CSATTASADEQYF. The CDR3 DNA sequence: TGCAGTGCTACGACGGCTAGCGCTGACGAGCAGTACTTC.